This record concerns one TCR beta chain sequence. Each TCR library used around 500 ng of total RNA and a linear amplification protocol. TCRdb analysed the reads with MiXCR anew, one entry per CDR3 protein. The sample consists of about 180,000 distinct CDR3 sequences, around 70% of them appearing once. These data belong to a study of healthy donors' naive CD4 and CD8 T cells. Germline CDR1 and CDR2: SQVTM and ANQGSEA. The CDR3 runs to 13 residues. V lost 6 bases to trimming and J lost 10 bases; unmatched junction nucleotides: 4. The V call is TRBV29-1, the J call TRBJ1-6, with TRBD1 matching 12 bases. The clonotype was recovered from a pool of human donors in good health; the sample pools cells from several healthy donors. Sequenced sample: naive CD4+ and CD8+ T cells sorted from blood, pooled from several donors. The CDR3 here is CSVGTGGGSPLHF. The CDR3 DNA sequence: TGCAGCGTCGGGACAGGGGGCGGATCACCCCTCCACTTT. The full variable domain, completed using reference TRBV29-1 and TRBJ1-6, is SAVISQKPSRDICQRGTSLTIQCQVDSQVTMMFWYRQQPGQSLTLIATANQGSEATYESGFVIDKFPISRPNLTFSTLTVSNMSPEDSSIYLCSVGTGGGSPLHFGNGTRLTVT.